This T cell receptor beta chain comes out of a study of T-cell memory formation after mild COVID-19 (dated by TCRdb to about 2021). With regard to the full study: TCR sequence clusters from the two donors were found to be largely donor specific. T-cell clones expanding and contracting after mild COVID-19 in two donors were tracked by longitudinal TCRalpha and TCRbeta repertoire sequencing. The cohort comprised two young, previously healthy adult volunteers, one female and one male.

For this clonotype: The antigen it binds to is not known. Per-nucleotide qualities are absent, and no much larger clonotype sits a single base away.

The listed sequencing device is Illumina NovaSeq 6000. TCRalpha and TCRbeta cDNA libraries were built by 5'RACE with constant-segment primers, adding sample barcodes and unique molecular identifiers. RNA was extracted from every sample with Trizol reagent. Library amplification was performed in two PCR steps, and a second sample barcode and Illumina TruSeq adapters were introduced in the second step. Sequencing of the libraries was done on an Illumina NovaSeq, producing 2 x 150 bp paired-end reads. Per the original workflow: Reads were demultiplexed and collapsed into UMI-guided consensus sequences with migec v1.2.7. With mixcr v2.1.11, UMI consensuses were aligned to TRA and TRB V and J templates and assembled into clonotypes. Clonotypes were classified as expanded or contracted when called significant by both edgeR and NoisET, with noise models trained on biological replicates. edgeR calls used a false discovery rate-adjusted p below 0.01 and a log2 fold-change threshold of 1. PCA with hierarchical clustering of max-normalized trajectories of the 1000 most abundant clonotypes was used as exploratory dynamics analysis. Each responding clone was given a CD4 or CD8 phenotype based on the CD4+ and CD8+ repertoires, which had been sequenced separately. Using fastp trimming at Q25 and MiXCR clonotype assembly, TCRdb reanalyzed the public sequencing data and kept in-frame beta chains. Each entry is one CDR3 protein sequence, shown with its most common DNA and genes. The V and J calls follow TCRdb's processing rather than the paper's. Across this sample there are more than 300,000 distinct CDR3 sequences, with approximately 13% seen only once. About 24% of the sample lies in the top ten.

General conclusions and limits of the study: Clones that contracted from day 15 to 85 showed balanced CD4/CD8 phenotypes, whereas a second wave of clones that expanded from day 15 to 37 leaned towards CD4+. The detection of some responding clones in pre-infection memory suggests that pre-existing cross-reactive memory T cells joined the SARS-CoV-2 response. Whether the second-wave clones peaking on day 37 were SARS-CoV-2 specific was not confirmed. Contracting CD4+ clones turned up mainly in the CM and EM memory subsets, whereas EMRA was where CD8+ clones were enriched. Only a couple of mild cases were covered in the study, and larger cohorts including severe cases with pre-infection samples were considered necessary.

Ficoll-Paque density gradient centrifugation was the method used to isolate PBMCs. The specimen sequenced was PBMCs or a T cell subset sorted from them (not recorded which). The source is a man between 18 and 35 years old who had mild COVID-19 (a few samples of this study predate the infection). The sample titles of this study are shuffled in the database, so cell type and time point are left out; the donor was told from shared clones.

The nucleotide sequence reads TGCGCCAGCAGCCCAGAGAGGGATACGCAGTATTTT. Its protein product is CASSPERDTQYF. In this chain, TRBV5-1 is recombined with TRBJ2-3, with the D gene not confidently named. The CDR3 starts with the cysteine, ends with the phenylalanine, and has 12 residues. CDR3 DNA only is kept here, 36 bases in frame from base 1. At the junction V is shortened by 4 bases and J by 6 bases, with 9 bases in between. For CDR1 and CDR2, the germline V gene lists SGHRS and YFSETQ.